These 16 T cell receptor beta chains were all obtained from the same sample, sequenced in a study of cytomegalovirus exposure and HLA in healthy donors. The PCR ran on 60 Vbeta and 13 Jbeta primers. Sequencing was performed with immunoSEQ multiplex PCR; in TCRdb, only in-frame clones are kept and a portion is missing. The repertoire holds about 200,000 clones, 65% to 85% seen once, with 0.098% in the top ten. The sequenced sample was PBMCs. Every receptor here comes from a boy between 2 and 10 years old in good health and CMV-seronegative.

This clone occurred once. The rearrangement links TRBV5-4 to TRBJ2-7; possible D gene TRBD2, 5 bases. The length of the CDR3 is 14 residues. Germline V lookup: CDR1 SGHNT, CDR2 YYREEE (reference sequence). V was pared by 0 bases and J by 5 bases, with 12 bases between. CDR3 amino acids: CASSLEGLADEQYF. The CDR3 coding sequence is TGTGCCAGCAGCTTGGAAGGGCTAGCCGACGAGCAGTACTTC.

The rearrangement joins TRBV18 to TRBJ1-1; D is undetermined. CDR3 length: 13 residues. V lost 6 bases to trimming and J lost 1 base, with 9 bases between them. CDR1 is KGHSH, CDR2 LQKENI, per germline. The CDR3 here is CASSDGENTEAFF. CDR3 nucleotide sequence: TGTGCCAGCTCGGACGGGGAGAACACTGAAGCTTTCTTT.

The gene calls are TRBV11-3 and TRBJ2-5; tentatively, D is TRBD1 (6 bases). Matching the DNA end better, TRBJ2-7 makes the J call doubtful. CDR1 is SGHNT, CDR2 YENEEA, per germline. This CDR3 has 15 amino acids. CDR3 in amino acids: CASRERGYFDYEQYF. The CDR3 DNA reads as TGTGCCAGCAGAGAAAGGGGGTATTTTGACTACGAGCAGTACTTC.

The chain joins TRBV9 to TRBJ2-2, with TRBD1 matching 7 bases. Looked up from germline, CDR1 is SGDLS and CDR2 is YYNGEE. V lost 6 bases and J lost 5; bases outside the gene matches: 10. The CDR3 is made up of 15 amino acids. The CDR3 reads CASTPSDRITGELFF. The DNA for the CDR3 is TGTGCCAGCACCCCATCGGACAGGATAACCGGGGAGCTGTTTTTT.

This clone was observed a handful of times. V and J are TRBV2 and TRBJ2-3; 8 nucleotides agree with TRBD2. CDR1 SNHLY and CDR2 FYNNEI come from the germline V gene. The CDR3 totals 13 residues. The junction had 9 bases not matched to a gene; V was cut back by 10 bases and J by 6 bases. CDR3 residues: CATRRAGVDTQYF. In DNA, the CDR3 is TGTGCCACCCGGAGAGCGGGGGTGGATACGCAGTATTTT.

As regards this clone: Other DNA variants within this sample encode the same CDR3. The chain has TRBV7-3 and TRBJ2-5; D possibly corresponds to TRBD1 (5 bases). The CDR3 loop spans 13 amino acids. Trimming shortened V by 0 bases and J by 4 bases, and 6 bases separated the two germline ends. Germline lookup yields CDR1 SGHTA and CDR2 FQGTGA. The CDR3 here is CASSLTRGETQYF. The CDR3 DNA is TGTGCCAGCAGCTTAACAAGGGGAGAGACCCAGTACTTC. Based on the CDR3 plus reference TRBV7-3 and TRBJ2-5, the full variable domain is GAGVSQTPSNKVTEKGKYVELRCDPISGHTALYWYRQSLGQGPEFLIYFQGTGAADDSGLPNDRFFAVRPEGSVSTLKIQRTERGDSAVYLCASSLTRGETQYFGPGTRLLVL.

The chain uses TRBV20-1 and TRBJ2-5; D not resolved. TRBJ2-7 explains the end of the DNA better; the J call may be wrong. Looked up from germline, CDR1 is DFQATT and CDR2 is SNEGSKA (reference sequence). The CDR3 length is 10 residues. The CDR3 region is CSVSDYEQYF. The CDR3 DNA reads TGCAGTGTCTCCGATTACGAGCAGTACTTC.

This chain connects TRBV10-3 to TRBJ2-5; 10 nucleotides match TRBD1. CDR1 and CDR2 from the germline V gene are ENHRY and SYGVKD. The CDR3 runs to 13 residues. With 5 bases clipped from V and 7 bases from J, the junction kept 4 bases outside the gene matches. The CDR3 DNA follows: TGTGCCATCAGTCCGGGACAGGGGACGACCCAGTACTTC. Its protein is CAISPGQGTTQYF.

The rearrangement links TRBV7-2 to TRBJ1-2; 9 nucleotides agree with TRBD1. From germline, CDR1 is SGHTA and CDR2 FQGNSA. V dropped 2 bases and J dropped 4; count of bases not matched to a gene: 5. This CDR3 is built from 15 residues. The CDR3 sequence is CASSLLGDRAYGYTF. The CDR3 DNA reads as TGTGCCAGCAGCTTATTAGGGGACAGGGCCTATGGCTACACCTTC.

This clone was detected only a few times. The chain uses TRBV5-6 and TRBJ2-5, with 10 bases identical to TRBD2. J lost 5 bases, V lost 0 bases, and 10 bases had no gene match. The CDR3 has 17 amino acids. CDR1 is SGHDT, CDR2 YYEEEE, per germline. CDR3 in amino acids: CASSLARSGGAMETQYF. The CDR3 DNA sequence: TGTGCCAGCAGCTTGGCCAGGAGCGGGGGGGCCATGGAGACCCAGTACTTC.

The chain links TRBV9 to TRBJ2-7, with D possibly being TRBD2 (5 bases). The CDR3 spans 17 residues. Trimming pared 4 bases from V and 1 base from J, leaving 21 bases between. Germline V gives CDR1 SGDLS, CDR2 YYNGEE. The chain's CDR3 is CASSPHSDPSGSYEQYF. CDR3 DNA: TGTGCCAGCAGCCCACATTCGGACCCCTCGGGGTCCTACGAGCAGTACTTC.

This CDR3 reads CASSSAYQTGYGELFF. The CDR3 DNA reads as TGTGCCAGCAGCTCAGCCTACCAAACAGGATACGGGGAGCTGTTTTTT. The chain links TRBV7-9 to TRBJ2-2, with D tentatively TRBD1 (5 bases). Deletions cut 4 bases from V and 7 bases from J, with 19 bases between. The germline V gene encodes CDR1 SEHNR and CDR2 FQNEAQ (reference sequence). This CDR3 region has 16 residues.

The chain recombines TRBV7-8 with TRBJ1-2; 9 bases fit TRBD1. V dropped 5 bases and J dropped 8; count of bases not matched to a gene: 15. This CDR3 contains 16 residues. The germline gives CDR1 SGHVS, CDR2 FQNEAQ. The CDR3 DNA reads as TGTGCCAGCAGCCCCCCTGGGTTGGACAGGGGCAGCGGCTACACCTTC. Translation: CASSPPGLDRGSGYTF. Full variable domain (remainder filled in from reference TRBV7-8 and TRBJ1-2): GAGVSQSPRYKVAKRGQDVALRCDPISGHVSLFWYQQALGQGPEFLTYFQNEAQLDKSGLPSDRFFAERPEGSVSTLKIQRTQQEDSAVYLCASSPPGLDRGSGYTFGSGTRLTVV.

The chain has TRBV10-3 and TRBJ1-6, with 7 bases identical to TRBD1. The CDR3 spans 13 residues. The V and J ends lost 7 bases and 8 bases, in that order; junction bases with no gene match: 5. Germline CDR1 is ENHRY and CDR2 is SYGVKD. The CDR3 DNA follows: TGTGCCATCACCAAGACAGGGTATTCACCCCTCCACTTT. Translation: CAITKTGYSPLHF.

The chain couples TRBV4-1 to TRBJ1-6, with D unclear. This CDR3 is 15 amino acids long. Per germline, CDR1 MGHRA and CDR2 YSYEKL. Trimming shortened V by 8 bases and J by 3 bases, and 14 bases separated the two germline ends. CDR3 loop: CASGPVGLYNSPLHF. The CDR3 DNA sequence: TGCGCCAGCGGCCCAGTGGGCCTCTATAATTCACCCCTCCACTTT.

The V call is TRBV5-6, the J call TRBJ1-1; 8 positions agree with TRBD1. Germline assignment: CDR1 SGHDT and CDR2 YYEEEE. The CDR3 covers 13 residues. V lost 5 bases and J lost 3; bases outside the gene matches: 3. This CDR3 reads CASRQQGDTEAFF. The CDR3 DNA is TGTGCCAGCAGGCAACAGGGGGACACTGAAGCTTTCTTT. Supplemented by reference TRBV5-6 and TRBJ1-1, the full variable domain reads DAGVTQSPTHLIKTRGQQVTLRCSPKSGHDTVSWYQQALGQGPQFIFQYYEEEERQRGNFPDRFSGHQFPNYSSELNVNALLLGDSALYLCASRQQGDTEAFFGQGTRLTVV.